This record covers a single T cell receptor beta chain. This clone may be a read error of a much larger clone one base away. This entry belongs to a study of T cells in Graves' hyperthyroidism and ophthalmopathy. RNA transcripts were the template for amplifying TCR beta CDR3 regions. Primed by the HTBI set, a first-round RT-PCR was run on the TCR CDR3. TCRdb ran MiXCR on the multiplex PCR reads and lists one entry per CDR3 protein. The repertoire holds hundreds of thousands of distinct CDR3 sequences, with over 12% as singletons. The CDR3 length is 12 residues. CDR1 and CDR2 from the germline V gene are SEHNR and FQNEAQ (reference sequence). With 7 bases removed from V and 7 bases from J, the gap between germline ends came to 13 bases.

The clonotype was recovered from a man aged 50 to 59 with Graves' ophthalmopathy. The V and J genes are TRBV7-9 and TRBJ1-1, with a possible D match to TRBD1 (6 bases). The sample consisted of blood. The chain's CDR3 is CASNIDRSEAFF. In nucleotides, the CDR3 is TGTGCCAGCAACATTGACAGGAGTGAAGCTTTCTTT.